The 23 T cell receptor beta chains in this list originate from one sample, sequenced in a study of blood T cell repertoires in COVID-19. Profiled with immunoSEQ multiplex PCR; TCRdb holds only in-frame clones, not every one. There are about 120,000 clones in the sample; 87% occur only once, and roughly 2.2% lies in the top ten. The specimen sequenced was peripheral blood. Receptors were obtained from a woman aged 45-59 years with acute or convalescent COVID-19.

The chain employs TRBV3-1 (or the pseudogene TRBV3-2) and TRBJ2-7; 9 nucleotides line up with TRBD2. V lost 0 bases, J lost 6 bases, and 9 bases stayed unmatched. The CDR3 extends over 16 amino acids. Germline lookup yields CDR1 LGHDT and CDR2 YNNKEL (reference sequence). As DNA, the CDR3 is TGTGCCAGCAGCCAAGATAGGATAGCGGGAGATGGCGAGCAGTACTTC. Translating gives CASSQDRIAGDGEQYF.

This chain uses TRBV19 with TRBJ2-1; 11 positions match TRBD2. This CDR3 contains 17 residues. V shed 1 base and J 6 bases; nucleotides not matched to a gene: 8. Germline-derived CDR1 and CDR2 are LNHDA and SQIVND (reference sequence). The CDR3 region is CASSIGRVLAGGNEQFF. The CDR3 coding sequence is TGTGCCAGTAGTATAGGACGAGTTCTAGCGGGGGGCAATGAGCAGTTCTTC.

This clone was counted between two and nine times. This sequence joins TRBV5-4 and TRBJ2-7; 9 positions match TRBD2. This CDR3 spans 14 amino acids. Germline V gene data show CDR1 as SGHNT and CDR2 as YYREEE (reference sequence). The V segment lost 4 bases and the J segment 6 bases; nucleotides outside the gene matches: 8. CDR3 region: CASSGGGVGSEQYF. The CDR3 bases are TGTGCCAGCAGCGGCGGGGGGGTTGGCTCCGAGCAGTACTTC.

The chain has TRBV15 and TRBJ1-5; a possible D gene is TRBD1 (6 bases). The germline V gene encodes CDR1 LNHNV and CDR2 YYDKDF (reference sequence). The CDR3 is 14 amino acids. V lost 1 base, J lost 7 bases, and 11 bases lay in between. The CDR3 is CATSRAGDRQPQHF. The CDR3 nucleotides are TGTGCCACCAGCAGAGCAGGGGATCGACAGCCCCAGCATTTT.

The genes are TRBV6-2 or TRBV6-3 and TRBJ2-1, with 10 nucleotides matching TRBD2. The CDR3 is 19 amino acids. Germline CDR1 reads MNHEY; CDR2 reads SVGEGT. After removal of 2 bases from V and 7 bases from J, the junction contained 17 bases not matched to a gene. The CDR3 protein is CASSYPLRTSGTYSNEQFF. The CDR3 DNA follows: TGTGCCAGCAGTTACCCTCTCAGGACTAGCGGAACCTATTCTAATGAGCAGTTCTTC.

In its sample, this clone was seen once. The chain combines TRBV6-5 with TRBJ2-7, with 10 positions matching TRBD2. The CDR3 has 15 amino acids. The junction had 2 bases not matched to a gene; V was cut back by 0 bases and J by 3 bases. Germline V gene lookup returns CDR1 MNHEY and CDR2 SVGAGI. CDR3 sequence: CASSYSLAGDYEQYF. As DNA, the CDR3 is TGTGCCAGCAGTTACTCGCTAGCGGGAGACTACGAGCAGTACTTC.

J is TRBJ1-1 and V is TRBV7-2; D might be TRBD1 (5 bases). The CDR3 sequence is 12 residues long. Germline lookup yields CDR1 SGHTA and CDR2 FQGNSA. V was cut by 6 bases and J by 1 base, with 6 bases left in between. Here the CDR3 reads CASSQGNTEAFF. The CDR3 bases are TGTGCCAGCAGTCAGGGGAACACTGAAGCTTTCTTT.

V usage is TRBV6-5 and J usage is TRBJ2-7; 7 positions match TRBD1. The V gene end was trimmed by 10 bases and the J gene end by 2 bases; junction bases not matched to a gene: 11. Germline V gene sequence: CDR1 MNHEY, CDR2 SVGAGI. The length of the CDR3 is 14 residues. The chain's CDR3 is CATHSDRATYEQYF. The CDR3 DNA is TGTGCCACCCACTCCGACAGGGCGACCTACGAGCAGTACTTC.

The V call is TRBV6-6, the J call TRBJ2-1; tentatively, D is TRBD1 (5 bases). V lost 6 bases, J lost 0 bases, and 12 bases lay in between. The CDR3 extends over 15 amino acids. CDR1 and CDR2 (germline): MNHNY, SVGAGI (reference sequence). The CDR3 DNA is TGTGCCAGCAGCCCAAGGGGCCGCTCCTACAATGAGCAGTTCTTC. Translation gives CASSPRGRSYNEQFF.

V usage is TRBV5-1 and J usage is TRBJ2-5; TRBD2 aligns across 12 bases. Losses at the gene ends were 2 bases for V and 5 bases for J; bases not matched to a gene: 7. This CDR3 has 16 residues. Germline V lookup: CDR1 SGHRS, CDR2 YFSETQ. The CDR3 bases are TGCGCCAGCAGCTTCTCGCTAGCGGGAGGGGGTGAGACCCAGTACTTC. Translated, it gives CASSFSLAGGGETQYF.

The gene calls are TRBV5-1 and TRBJ2-7; 7 bases map to TRBD1. The germline V gene encodes CDR1 SGHRS and CDR2 YFSETQ. This CDR3 is 14 amino acids long. With V trimmed by 4 bases and J by 2 bases, 6 bases remained unmatched. CDR3 coding DNA: TGCGCCAGCAGCATACAGGGGTTAACCTACGAGCAGTACTTC. This translates into CASSIQGLTYEQYF.

This sequence joins TRBV5-1 and TRBJ2-3, with 14 bases identical to TRBD2. CDR3 length: 17 amino acids. Germline values: CDR1 SGHRS, CDR2 YFSETQ. With V trimmed by 4 bases and J by 5 bases, 9 bases remained unmatched. CDR3 in DNA: TGCGCCAGCAGCCCGACTAGCGGGGGGGCTGTAGGAGATACGCAGTATTTT. Amino acid sequence: CASSPTSGGAVGDTQYF.

This clone has only one observation. The chain carries TRBV2 and TRBJ1-4; D not resolved. The CDR3 is 19 residues long. Trimming took off 6 bases at V and 3 bases at J, with 26 bases between the two ends. Germline assignment: CDR1 SNHLY and CDR2 FYNNEI. In DNA, the CDR3 is TGTGCCAGCAGCGCCAGGAGGCCAACCCTAACGAGTGCTAATGAAAAACTGTTTTTT. Its protein is CASSARRPTLTSANEKLFF.

This clone appeared a few times. This chain connects TRBV30 to TRBJ2-5, with TRBD1 identical over 7 bases. CDR3 size: 15 residues. Germline CDR1 reads GTSNPN; CDR2 reads SVGIG (reference sequence). Trimming removed 0 bases from V and 4 bases from J; junction bases left unmatched: 8. The CDR3 spells CAWSVLAGGSETQYF. The DNA of the CDR3 is TGTGCCTGGAGTGTACTGGCAGGGGGTTCAGAGACCCAGTACTTC.

The chain recombines TRBV24-1 with TRBJ2-3; 7 bases are shared with TRBD1. The length of the CDR3 is 19 residues. Looked up from germline, CDR1 is KGHDR and CDR2 is SFDVKD. With 1 base clipped from V and 0 bases from J, the junction kept 12 bases outside the gene matches. The CDR3 sequence is CATSDFPKTGLSSTDTQYF. The CDR3 DNA reads TGTGCCACCAGTGATTTCCCTAAGACAGGGCTCTCTAGCACAGATACGCAGTATTTT.

CDR3 bases: TGTGCCAGCAGCTGGAGAAAGATGAACACTGAAGCTTTCTTT. Its translation: CASSWRKMNTEAFF. The chain couples TRBV7-2 to TRBJ1-1; no clear D gene. V was clipped by 4 bases and J by 0 bases, with 9 bases between them. Germline values: CDR1 SGHTA, CDR2 FQGNSA. The CDR3 has 14 residues.

J is TRBJ2-1 and V is TRBV7-2, with TRBD1 matching 10 bases. With V trimmed by 1 base and J by 8 bases, 5 bases remained unmatched. The CDR3 runs to 15 residues. The germline gives CDR1 SGHTA, CDR2 FQGNSA. In DNA form, the CDR3 reads TGTGCCAGCAGCTTAGTCGGGACAGGGGCTCATGAGCAGTTCTTC. It specifies CASSLVGTGAHEQFF. The full variable domain, completed using reference TRBV7-2 and TRBJ2-1, is GAGVSQSPSNKVTEKGKDVELRCDPISGHTALYWYRQSLGQGLEFLIYFQGNSAPDKSGLPSDRFSAERTGGSVSTLTIQRTQQEDSAVYLCASSLVGTGAHEQFFGPGTRLTVL.

The CDR3 spells CASSLDSGNYGYTF. For the CDR3, the DNA is TGCGCCAGCAGCTTGGACAGCGGGAACTATGGCTACACCTTC. The V call is TRBV5-1, the J call TRBJ1-2; D gene unclear. This CDR3 is built from 14 residues. CDR1 SGHRS and CDR2 YFSETQ come from the germline V gene. The V end was cut by 0 bases, the J end by 2 bases, with 8 bases between.

This clone was detected only a few times. The V and J genes are TRBV2 and TRBJ1-5; D is possibly TRBD1 (5 bases). Germline V lookup: CDR1 SNHLY, CDR2 FYNNEI. Trimming took off 6 bases at V and 4 bases at J, with 13 bases between the two ends. The CDR3 extends over 14 amino acids. This CDR3 is CASSPTGFNQPQHF. CDR3 nucleotide sequence: TGTGCCAGCAGCCCTACAGGTTTTAATCAGCCCCAGCATTTT.

This sequence joins TRBV5-1 and TRBJ1-4, with 7 bases aligning to TRBD1. This CDR3 contains 14 residues. Germline trimming cut 3 bases from V and 7 bases from J; bases unmatched to any gene: 6. From germline, CDR1 is SGHRS and CDR2 YFSETQ. Here the CDR3 DNA reads TGCGCCAGCAGCTCGACAGGGCTTAGTGAAAAACTGTTTTTT. It yields the protein CASSSTGLSEKLFF.

CDR3 sequence: CASSVRDISYNEQFF. CDR3 bases: TGTGCCAGCAGCGTCAGGGACATCTCCTACAATGAGCAGTTCTTC. The J gene is TRBJ2-1, the V gene TRBV9; TRBD1 is a possible D gene (6 bases). CDR1 and CDR2 (germline): SGDLS, YYNGEE. The V gene lost 2 bases and the J gene lost 0 bases, with 9 bases spanning the gap. This CDR3 has 15 amino acids.

The chain has TRBV3-1 (or the pseudogene TRBV3-2) and TRBJ1-3, with 8 bases aligning to TRBD1. CDR3 length equals 15 residues. Germline CDR1 reads LGHDT; CDR2 reads YNNKEL (reference sequence). The V and J ends lost 2 bases and 0 bases, in that order; junction bases with no gene match: 0. CDR3 DNA sequence: TGTGCCAGCAGCCAAACAGGGGGCTCTGGAAACACCATATATTTT. Translated, it gives CASSQTGGSGNTIYF.

This chain connects TRBV6-5 to TRBJ1-2; possibly TRBD1 for D (5 bases). Trimming took off 6 bases at V and 1 base at J, with 12 bases between the two ends. This CDR3 contains 14 residues. Germline V gene data show CDR1 as MNHEY and CDR2 as SVGAGI. This CDR3 is CASSQGEFNYGYTF. For the CDR3, the DNA is TGTGCCAGCAGCCAGGGCGAGTTTAACTATGGCTACACCTTC.